This TCR beta chain derives from a study of cytomegalovirus exposure and HLA in healthy donors. Overall study findings and caveats: HLA alleles showed associations with around 15,000 TCR beta sequences in a later analysis, at a 0.05 false discovery rate. Among the most significant clusters, several appeared linked to common viral pathogens in a later analysis. High sensitivity and specificity were reportedly achieved when the classifier diagnosed cytomegalovirus status. In a later analysis, HLA-C alleles had the fewest associated TCRs, DRB1 alleles the most.

A single count supports this clone. Its target is unknown. It was with 60 Vbeta and 13 Jbeta primers that the PCR ran. Some clones are missing from TCRdb's copy, which holds only in-frame ones; the method was immunoSEQ multiplex PCR. The data hold 100,000 to 150,000 clones, with about 80% observed a single time. The TCR comes from a woman aged 40 to 50 in good health and CMV-seropositive. Sequenced sample: PBMCs.

Here the CDR3 DNA reads TGTGCCAGCAGCTCAACAGGATCTGGAAACACCATATATTTT. This translates into CASSSTGSGNTIYF. The chain joins TRBV5-6 to TRBJ1-3; TRBD1 is a possible D gene (5 bases). V shed 3 bases and J shed 1 base, with 8 bases lying between them. There are 14 residues in the CDR3. Looked up from germline, CDR1 is SGHDT and CDR2 is YYEEEE.